The source of this TCR beta chain is a study of OX40 agonist ivuxolimab in advanced cancers. On the study more broadly: Averaging about 60 years in age, with a range of about 23 to 90, the cohort was about 85% male. The eligibility criteria allowed prior anti-PD-1, anti-PD-L1 or anti-CTLA-4 therapy, and approximately 40% had some.

Here immunoSEQ multiplex PCR was the method, and the copy in TCRdb shows in-frame clones only, minus some. The sample lists about 33,000 clones, approximately 88% occurring once. Regarding the study as a whole: Still undetermined is the antigen specificity of the expanded peripheral T cells. Normalized T-cell clonal expansion was also low in some nonresponders.

To note about this clone: Its antigen is not known.

There are 11 residues in the CDR3. Trimming left V 5 bases short and J 1 base short, with 3 bases between. Germline V gives CDR1 MDHEN, CDR2 SYDVKM. V and J are TRBV28 and TRBJ2-7; D not resolved. The source is an adult with an advanced solid tumor such as melanoma, head and neck, liver or kidney cancer. Source: CD4+ or CD8+ T cells sorted from blood, taken in a trial of the OX40 agonist ivuxolimab. The CDR3 bases are TGTGCCAGCAGTGCTTCCTACGAGCAGTACTTC. It codes for CASSASYEQYF.